The next 25 T cell receptor beta chains were all read from a single sample in a study of T cells in localized non-small cell lung cancer (dated by TCRdb to about 2020). The library was generated by the immunoSEQ multiplex PCR assay. TCRdb mirrors the immuneACCESS table, restricted to in-frame sequences. Some clones are absent from its copies; in checked studies, under half trace to an unresolved V gene, and the reason for the others is unknown. Across this sample there are about 11,000 clones, with about 68% seen only once. 25% to 35% of the sample lies in the top ten. The sample consisted of peripheral blood, taken before any cancer treatment. These receptors were obtained from an older male donor with stage I lung adenocarcinoma.

The chain employs TRBV12-5 and TRBJ2-5, with D possibly TRBD1 on 6 matching bases. This CDR3 region has 14 residues. From germline, CDR1 is LGHNT and CDR2 FRNRAP. V shed 5 bases and J shed 4 bases, with 14 bases lying between them. CDR3 coding DNA: TGTGCTAGTGGTCTTGGACAGACAGGAGAGACCCAGTACTTC. Its protein is CASGLGQTGETQYF.

This chain connects TRBV6-4 to TRBJ1-5; D possibly corresponds to TRBD1 (5 bases). With 6 bases removed from V and 6 bases from J, the gap between germline ends came to 12 bases. This CDR3 has 13 residues. The germline CDR1 and CDR2 sequences are MRHNA and SNTAGT. The DNA of the CDR3 is TGTGCCAGCAGCCGACAGCCTACTCAGCCCCAGCATTTT. Protein product: CASSRQPTQPQHF.

This clone occurred a few times. The rearrangement links TRBV6-1 to TRBJ1-3; unclear D gene. Trimming shortened V by 1 base and J by 6 bases, and 4 bases separated the two germline ends. The germline V gene encodes CDR1 MNHNS and CDR2 SASEGT. The CDR3 contains 12 residues. The CDR3 DNA reads TGTGCCAGCAGTGAAGGTATAAACACCATATATTTT. Translated: CASSEGINTIYF.

The chain uses TRBV5-4 and TRBJ1-2; unclear D gene. Germline lookup yields CDR1 SGHNT and CDR2 YYREEE (reference sequence). The CDR3 has 14 residues. V was clipped by 2 bases and J by 8 bases, with 16 bases between them. In nucleotides, the CDR3 is TGTGCCAGCAGCTTAAGATTGCGGACCAAAGGCTACACCTTC. Its translation is CASSLRLRTKGYTF.

J is TRBJ2-4 and V is TRBV19, with 9 bases that match TRBD1. V shed 1 base and J 3 bases; nucleotides not matched to a gene: 1. Germline values: CDR1 LNHDA, CDR2 SQIVND (reference sequence). The CDR3 consists of 15 residues. In nucleotides, the CDR3 is TGTGCCAGTAGTATAGGGACAGGGGTCAAAAACATTCAGTACTTC. This sequence encodes CASSIGTGVKNIQYF.

The V gene is TRBV19, the J gene TRBJ1-1; TRBD1 agrees at 7 bases. The CDR3 loop spans 15 amino acids. Germline trimming cut 8 bases from V and 5 bases from J; bases unmatched to any gene: 14. Looked up from germline, CDR1 is LNHDA and CDR2 is SQIVND (reference sequence). The CDR3 nucleotides read TGTGCCAGTCGCAAAGGGGGCGCAGGCCCTACTGAAGCTTTCTTT. Residues: CASRKGGAGPTEAFF.

The rearrangement links TRBV28 to TRBJ1-6; the D gene is possibly TRBD1 (5 bases). The CDR3 length is 13 residues. Germline loops: CDR1 MDHEN, CDR2 SYDVKM. Trimming shortened V by 4 bases and J by 9 bases, and 10 bases separated the two germline ends. The CDR3 loop is CASSSGGRSPLHF. The CDR3 DNA reads as TGTGCCAGCAGTTCGGGGGGACGTTCACCCCTCCACTTT.

This clone was seen a few times. The chain combines TRBV19 with TRBJ1-2; 9 nucleotides agree with TRBD1. The CDR3 totals 16 residues. J was trimmed by 6 bases and V by 3 bases; bases with no gene match: 11. Germline V lookup: CDR1 LNHDA, CDR2 SQIVND (reference sequence). The CDR3 nucleotides read TGTGCCAGTAGTATCCCCGGGGGACAGGGCAACCATGGCTACACCTTC. Encoded protein: CASSIPGGQGNHGYTF.

The chain uses TRBV6-6 and TRBJ1-1; the D is unclear. The V end was cut by 6 bases, the J end by 1 base, with 9 bases between. CDR1 and CDR2 (germline): MNHNY, SVGAGI (reference sequence). This CDR3 comprises 13 residues. The CDR3 nucleotides read TGTGCCAGCAGCGTTACGACGAACACTGAAGCTTTCTTT. This sequence encodes CASSVTTNTEAFF.

CDR3 nucleotides: TGTGCTAGTGGTTTGTGGGGAGACGGCAAAAACATTCAGTACTTC. The encoded protein is CASGLWGDGKNIQYF. The rearrangement uses TRBV12-5 and TRBJ2-4; D possibly corresponds to TRBD2 (5 bases). The CDR3 has 15 amino acids. Looked up from germline, CDR1 is LGHNT and CDR2 is FRNRAP. V shed 2 bases and J shed 3 bases, with 11 bases lying between them. Based on the CDR3 plus reference TRBV12-5 and TRBJ2-4, the full variable domain is DARVTQTPRHKVTEMGQEVTMRCQPILGHNTVFWYRQTMMQGLELLAYFRNRAPLDDSGMPKDRFSAEMPDATLATLKIQPSEPRDSAVYFCASGLWGDGKNIQYFGAGTRLSVL.

The chain is built from TRBV6-1 and TRBJ2-2; D is unresolved. V was cut by 7 bases and J by 1 base, with 10 bases left in between. The CDR3 has 14 residues. Germline V CDR1 and CDR2: MNHNS, SASEGT. The chain's CDR3 is CASKVRRNTGELFF. CDR3 in DNA: TGTGCCAGCAAGGTCAGGCGGAACACCGGGGAGCTGTTTTTT.

The chain has TRBV5-1 and TRBJ1-2; D not certain. The V gene's germline CDR1 is SGHRS and CDR2 YFSETQ. V lost 0 bases, J lost 4 bases, and 7 bases lay in between. CDR3 size: 13 residues. CDR3: CASSLGVSYGYTF. The CDR3 region has the DNA TGCGCCAGCAGCTTGGGGGTCAGCTATGGCTACACCTTC.

This chain uses TRBV7-6 with TRBJ2-5; D might be TRBD1 or TRBD2, each matching 5 bases. The germline CDR1 and CDR2 sequences are SGHVS and FNYEAQ. Trimming stripped 2 bases from V and 4 bases from J, with 14 bases between. The CDR3 contains 15 residues. The CDR3 sequence is CASSLWDLVGETQYF. The CDR3 nucleotides are TGTGCCAGCAGCTTATGGGACCTCGTGGGAGAGACCCAGTACTTC.

This chain joins TRBV18 and TRBJ2-2; D may be TRBD1 (5 bases). The germline CDR1 and CDR2 sequences are KGHSH and LQKENI. The CDR3 contains 19 residues. V was pared by 0 bases and J by 3 bases, with 20 bases between. The CDR3 reads CASSPPIRRTDKYTGELFF. CDR3 in DNA: TGTGCCAGCTCACCACCGATCCGACGAACGGACAAATACACCGGGGAGCTGTTTTTT. The full variable domain, completed using reference TRBV18 and TRBJ2-2, is NAGVMQNPRHLVRRRGQEARLRCSPMKGHSHVYWYRQLPEEGLKFMVYLQKENIIDESGMPKERFSAEFPKEGPSILRIQQVVRGDSAAYFCASSPPIRRTDKYTGELFFGEGSRLTVL.

The chain uses TRBV15 and TRBJ1-1; 9 bases are shared with TRBD1. The trim removed 2 bases at V and 6 bases at J, leaving 4 bases unmatched. CDR3 length equals 14 residues. CDR1 and CDR2 (germline): LNHNV, YYDKDF (reference sequence). In DNA, the CDR3 is TGTGCCACCAGCAGAATGGGACAGGGCCCTGAAGCTTTCTTT. Protein sequence: CATSRMGQGPEAFF.

This clone was picked up a small number of times. The chain recombines TRBV25-1 with TRBJ1-2, with 11 bases that match TRBD1. This CDR3 spans 14 amino acids. Trimming cost V 1 base and J 8 bases; bases outside gene matches: 3. Germline V CDR1 and CDR2: MGHDK, SYGVNS. In nucleotides, the CDR3 is TGTGCCAGCAGTGAATCTGGGACAGGGGGAGGCTACACCTTC. The encoded protein is CASSESGTGGGYTF.

The V call is TRBV2, the J call TRBJ2-5, with D perhaps TRBD1 or TRBD2 (5 bases each). V dropped 8 bases and J dropped 1 base, with 11 bases sitting between them. The CDR3 sequence is 13 residues long. The V gene's germline CDR1 is SNHLY and CDR2 FYNNEI. CDR3 nucleotides: TGTGCCAGCTGGGACGGCATCCAAGAGACCCAGTACTTC. This codes for CASWDGIQETQYF.

The rearrangement uses TRBV6-5 and TRBJ1-4; the D gene is possibly TRBD1 (5 bases). The germline V gene encodes CDR1 MNHEY and CDR2 SVGAGI. Trimming removed 6 bases at V and 8 bases at J, with 19 bases between. The CDR3 extends over 15 amino acids. In nucleotides, the CDR3 is TGTGCCAGCAGGAGAATGGGGGGTATAGAAGAAAAACTGTTTTTT. Protein: CASRRMGGIEEKLFF.

The chain joins TRBV25-1 to TRBJ1-2; D unclear. In germline, CDR1 is MGHDK, CDR2 SYGVNS. Trimming left V 2 bases short and J 6 bases short, with 13 bases between. The CDR3 loop spans 14 amino acids. The CDR3 is CASSEEIGANGYTF. DNA for the CDR3: TGTGCCAGCAGTGAAGAAATAGGAGCAAATGGCTACACCTTC.

Concerning this clone: This same CDR3 is encoded by further DNA sequences in the sample. This chain joins TRBV4-1 and TRBJ2-1; TRBD2 agrees at 10 bases. V dropped 3 bases and J dropped 2; count of bases not matched to a gene: 4. This CDR3 contains 16 residues. Germline loops: CDR1 MGHRA, CDR2 YSYEKL. The CDR3 region has the DNA TGCGCCAGCAGCCAGGTAGCGGGGGGCCCCTACAATGAGCAGTTCTTC. This encodes CASSQVAGGPYNEQFF.

This clone was found a few times. This rearrangement joins TRBV15 to TRBJ2-7, with a weak D call TRBD1 (5 bases). Germline V gene sequence: CDR1 LNHNV, CDR2 YYDKDF (reference sequence). The ends were cut back, 3 bases at V and 1 base at J, with 16 bases in the middle. The CDR3 loop spans 16 amino acids. This CDR3 reads CATSRAGRALSYEQYF. The CDR3 DNA reads TGTGCCACCAGCAGGGCAGGCAGGGCCCTTTCCTACGAGCAGTACTTC.

The chain is built from TRBV11-3 and TRBJ2-1, with TRBD2 matching 12 bases. CDR3 length: 17 residues. Germline lookup yields CDR1 SGHNT and CDR2 YENEEA. The J segment lost 3 bases and the V segment lost 4 bases, leaving 7 bases of the junction unmatched. DNA of the CDR3: TGTGCCAGCAGCTCGGGGTTGACTAGCGGGGGCTACAATGAGCAGTTCTTC. Translation gives CASSSGLTSGGYNEQFF. The full variable domain, with the rest looked up from reference TRBV11-3 and TRBJ2-1, is EAGVVQSPRYKIIEKKQPVAFWCNPISGHNTLYWYLQNLGQGPELLIRYENEEAVDDSQLPKDRFSAERLKGVDSTLKIQPAELGDSAVYLCASSSGLTSGGYNEQFFGPGTRLTVL.

The chain is built from TRBV7-2 and TRBJ2-1, with 13 bases aligning to TRBD2. With V trimmed by 5 bases and J by 9 bases, 13 bases remained unmatched. The germline gives CDR1 SGHTA, CDR2 FQGNSA. The length of the CDR3 is 17 residues. The CDR3 region has the DNA TGTGCCAGCAGCCCCCAGAGTACTAGCGGGGGGGCCGGTGAGCAGTTCTTC. This sequence encodes CASSPQSTSGGAGEQFF.

The chain couples TRBV6-5 to TRBJ1-2; 9 bases are a match to TRBD1. The germline gives CDR1 MNHEY, CDR2 SVGAGI. V gave up 2 bases and J gave up 5 bases; unmatched junction bases: 3. The CDR3 length is 14 residues. For the CDR3, the DNA is TGTGCCAGCAGTTACCGGGACAGGGCATATGGCTACACCTTC. It specifies CASSYRDRAYGYTF.

This chain links TRBV5-4 with TRBJ2-1, with a weak D call TRBD1 (8 bases). With 4 bases removed from V and 5 bases from J, the gap between germline ends came to 19 bases. Germline V gene lookup returns CDR1 SGHNT and CDR2 YYREEE (reference sequence). The CDR3 covers 16 residues. Written as DNA, the CDR3 is TGTGCCAGCAGCCCAGGGGGGGACAGGACCAACAATGAGCAGTTCTTC. Translation: CASSPGGDRTNNEQFF.